These 2 T cell receptor beta chains share one sample of origin, sequenced in a study of blood T cell repertoires in COVID-19. TCRdb's table, derived via immunoSEQ multiplex PCR, lists solely in-frame clones and lacks some. The sample records about 300,000 clones, 75% to 95% being singletons. The sample comprised peripheral blood. All receptors derive from a woman aged 30 to 39 with COVID-19, enrolled during active disease.

This chain uses TRBV28 with TRBJ2-7, with 8 positions matching TRBD1. Germline V gene data show CDR1 as MDHEN and CDR2 as SYDVKM. J was trimmed by 4 bases and V by 6 bases; bases with no gene match: 8. The CDR3 is 14 amino acids. The CDR3 DNA reads as TGTGCCAGCAGCCTCACAGGGACAGGTTACGAGCAGTACTTC. Its translation: CASSLTGTGYEQYF.

This clone was picked up a small number of times. The chain carries TRBV15 and TRBJ1-4; the D gene is possibly TRBD1 (5 bases). The CDR3 runs 15 residues. Trimming took off 3 bases at V and 8 bases at J, with 16 bases between the two ends. Germline assignment: CDR1 LNHNV and CDR2 YYDKDF (reference sequence). CDR3 in amino acids: CATSSQQGIGEKLFF. DNA for the CDR3: TGTGCCACCAGCAGCCAGCAGGGAATAGGGGAAAAACTGTTTTTT.